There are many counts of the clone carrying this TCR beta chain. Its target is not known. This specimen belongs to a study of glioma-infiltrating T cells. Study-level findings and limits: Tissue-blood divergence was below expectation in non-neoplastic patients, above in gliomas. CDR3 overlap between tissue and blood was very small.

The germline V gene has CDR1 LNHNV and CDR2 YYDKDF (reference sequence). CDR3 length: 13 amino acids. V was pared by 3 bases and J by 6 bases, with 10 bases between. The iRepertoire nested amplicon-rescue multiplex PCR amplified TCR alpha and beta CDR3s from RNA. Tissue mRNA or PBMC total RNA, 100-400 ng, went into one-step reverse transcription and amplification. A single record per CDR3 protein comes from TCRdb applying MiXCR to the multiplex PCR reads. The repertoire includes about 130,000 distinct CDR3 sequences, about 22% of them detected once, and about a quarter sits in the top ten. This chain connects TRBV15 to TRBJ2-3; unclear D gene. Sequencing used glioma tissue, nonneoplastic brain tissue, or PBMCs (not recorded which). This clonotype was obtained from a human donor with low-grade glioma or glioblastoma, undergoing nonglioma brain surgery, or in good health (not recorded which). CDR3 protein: CATSSWTGDTQYF. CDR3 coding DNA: TGTGCCACCAGCAGTTGGACCGGGGATACGCAGTATTTT.